This T cell receptor (beta chain) was profiled in a study of T-cell reconstitution after alpha-beta-depleted transplantation in children. It was with unique molecular identifiers that the TCRbeta library was prepared. Each CDR3 protein gets one entry after TCRdb re-called the PCR reads with MiXCR. The data show about half a million distinct CDR3 sequences, approximately 12% seen once. The TCR comes from a human donor who donated a stem cell graft to a child with combined immunodeficiency. Sequencing was performed on PBMCs from the stem cell graft donor, taken from the stem cell graft.

In nucleotides, the CDR3 is TGTGCCAGCAGCTTGTTGTCGGCCACCACAGATACGCAGTATTTT. Protein sequence: CASSLLSATTDTQYF. The chain recombines TRBV5-6 with TRBJ2-3; D remains unclear. Trimming shortened V by 1 base and J by 2 bases, and 11 bases separated the two germline ends. From germline, CDR1 is SGHDT and CDR2 YYEEEE. This CDR3 is 15 amino acids long.